This T cell receptor beta chain was retrieved from a study of OX40 agonist ivuxolimab in advanced cancers. About the study as a whole: Ivuxolimab was an agonistic, fully human IgG2 monoclonal antibody directed against OX40 (CD134), a costimulatory receptor. In the dose-escalation cohort, 82.7% of patients were male, and the mean age was around 65 years with a range of roughly 20 to 85. The purpose of peripheral TCRbeta sequencing was to test whether ivuxolimab changed TCR sequence diversity and led to clonal T-cell expansion. Partial responses were achieved by three dose-escalation patients, of whom one had hepatocellular carcinoma and two had cutaneous melanoma. Prior anti-PD-1, anti-PD-L1 or anti-CTLA-4 therapy was permitted, and checkpoint inhibitors had been received by about 37% of dose-escalation patients. The paper describes the monotherapy dose-escalation part (N ≈ 49 patients) of the phase I trial of ivuxolimab. Among the roughly 50 dose-escalation patients, approximately 20 had hepatocellular carcinoma, approximately 15 melanoma, 9 renal cell carcinoma and 9 head and neck cancer. Intravenous ivuxolimab was administered to patients every 2 weeks at six dose levels: 0.01, 0.1, 0.3, 1.5, 3 and 10 mg/kg. The paper's findings and limits, for the study overall: After ivuxolimab, more expanded clones were found on average in CD8+ T cells than in CD4+ T cells. The antigen specificity of the clonally expanded peripheral T cells was not determined. Clonal expansion of both CD4+ and CD8+ blood T cells was observed from baseline to week 6 at doses 0.1 to 3.0 mg/kg. Low levels of normalized T-cell clonal expansion were also seen in some nonresponding patients. In partial responders in the 0.1-3.0 mg/kg groups, normalized peripheral clonal expansion was found to be among the lowest, especially among CD8+ T cells.

Patients with autoimmune disease history or receiving systemic immunosuppression were excluded from the trial. In every dose cohort, peripheral blood was drawn for TCR sequencing at baseline, cycle 4 day 1, and cycle 7 day 1. Samples were obtained from an open-label, multicenter, first-in-human phase I dose-escalation trial of ivuxolimab. Adults with locally advanced or metastatic melanoma, renal cell carcinoma, hepatocellular carcinoma or head and neck squamous cell carcinoma were enrolled in the trial. Before TCR sequencing, CD4+ and CD8+ T cells were separately sorted from peripheral blood. Genomic DNA was extracted from sorted cells for sequencing of the TCRbeta CDR3 region. The immunoSEQ Assay was used for sequencing of TCRbeta CDR3 regions. This immuneACCESS table, as held by TCRdb, lists in-frame sequences with V and J called but not all clones. Of the missing ones, under half trace to an unresolved V gene in checked studies; the others have no known cause. In this sample the table shows about 51,000 clones, around nine tenths of which occur a single time. The top ten hold roughly 3.6% of the sample.

Points on this clone: Its antigen specificity is not known. No base-level quality is on record; no much larger clone is a single base apart.

CDR1 SGHAT and CDR2 FQNNGV were looked up in the germline V gene. The CDR3 numbers 16 residues from cysteine through phenylalanine. The only DNA kept is the CDR3, 48 bases in frame from the first base. V loses 2 bases at its end and J loses 3 bases; junction bases beyond the gene matches: 10. The rearrangement joined TRBV11-2 to TRBJ2-7, with 7 central nucleotides matching TRBD2. Sample: CD4+ or CD8+ T cells sorted from blood, taken in a trial of the OX40 agonist ivuxolimab. The TCR sequence derives from an adult with an advanced solid tumor such as melanoma, head and neck, liver or kidney cancer. This receptor carries the CDR3 CASSLNSRLALYEQYF. The bases are TGTGCCAGCAGCTTAAATTCTCGACTAGCTCTCTACGAGCAGTACTTC.